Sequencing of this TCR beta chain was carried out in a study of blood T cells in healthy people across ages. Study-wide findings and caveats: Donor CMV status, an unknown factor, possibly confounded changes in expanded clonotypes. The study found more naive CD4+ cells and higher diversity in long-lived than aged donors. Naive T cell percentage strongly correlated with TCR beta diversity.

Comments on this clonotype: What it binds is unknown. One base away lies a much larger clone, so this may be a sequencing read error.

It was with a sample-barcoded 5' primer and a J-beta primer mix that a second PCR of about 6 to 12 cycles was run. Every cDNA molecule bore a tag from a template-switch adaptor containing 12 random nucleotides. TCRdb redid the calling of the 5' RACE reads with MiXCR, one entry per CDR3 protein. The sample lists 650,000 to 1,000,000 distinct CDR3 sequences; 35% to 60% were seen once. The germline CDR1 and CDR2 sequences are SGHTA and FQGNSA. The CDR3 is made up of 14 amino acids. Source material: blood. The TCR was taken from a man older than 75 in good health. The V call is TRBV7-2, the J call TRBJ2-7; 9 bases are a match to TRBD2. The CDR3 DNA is TGTGCCAGCAGCGTAGCGGGAGACCTCAACGAGCAGTACTTC. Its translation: CASSVAGDLNEQYF.